This T cell receptor (beta chain) was documented in a study of blood T cell repertoires in COVID-19. Study details: Donors in the United States, Italy and Spain gave samples during acute or convalescent COVID-19. From T cells, B-cell-depleted T cells, or PBMCs came the material, which was cDNA or gDNA.

Germline V gene lookup returns CDR1 ENHRY and CDR2 SYGVKD. V lost 5 bases to trimming and J lost 9 bases, with 20 bases between them. This CDR3 is built from 14 residues. The authors' processing: Estimates of nucleated cell counts were drawn from the amplification of reference gene primers. Profiled with immunoSEQ multiplex PCR; TCRdb holds only in-frame clones, not every one. V and J calls and clone size are given by that table; D and trimming were obtained from the DNA. The sample includes more than 6,000 clones, about nine tenths of them seen just once. The sequence came from a human donor with active COVID-19. The donor label of this sample is uncertain. The chain recombines TRBV10-3 with TRBJ2-7; D is possibly TRBD1 (6 bases). Sequenced sample: peripheral blood. In nucleotides, the CDR3 is TGTGCCATCAGTCCCTTGACAGGAGCCTCCGGGCAGTACTTC. It is translated as CAISPLTGASGQYF.